Shown below are 18 T cell receptor beta chains from a single sample sequenced in a study of blood T cell repertoires in COVID-19. Sequencing was performed with immunoSEQ multiplex PCR; in TCRdb, only in-frame clones are kept and a portion is missing. The sample has more than 25,000 clones; around 90% are singletons. Input material: peripheral blood. The receptors were sampled from a man aged 65-85 years with active or convalescent COVID-19.

The chain combines TRBV18 with TRBJ2-7; TRBD1 matches 9 bases. There are 15 residues in the CDR3. V gave up 6 bases and J gave up 2 bases; unmatched junction bases: 8. CDR1 and CDR2 (germline): KGHSH, LQKENI. CDR3 nucleotide sequence: TGTGCCAGCTCCCTAGGGACAGGGATCCCCTACGAGCAGTACGTC. Its protein is CASSLGTGIPYEQYV.

The J gene is TRBJ1-2, the V gene TRBV9; 7 nucleotides match TRBD1. Germline CDR1 and CDR2: SGDLS and YYNGEE. The V segment lost 3 bases and the J segment 1 base; nucleotides outside the gene matches: 3. This CDR3 comprises 14 residues. The CDR3 bases are TGTGCCAGCAGCGCCGGGACAGATAACTATGGCTACACCTTC. It specifies CASSAGTDNYGYTF.

V usage is TRBV19 and J usage is TRBJ2-1, with D tentatively TRBD2 (5 bases). Germline V gives CDR1 LNHDA, CDR2 SQIVND (reference sequence). There are 14 residues in the CDR3. V was cut by 3 bases and J by 7 bases, with 13 bases left in between. CDR3 amino acids: CASSIQRSGNEQFF. For the CDR3, the DNA is TGTGCCAGTAGTATCCAGCGGTCGGGGAATGAGCAGTTCTTC.

The chain combines TRBV3-1 (or the pseudogene TRBV3-2) with TRBJ2-1; TRBD1 matches 7 bases. V lost 1 base, J lost 10 bases, and 4 bases stayed unmatched. Looked up from germline, CDR1 is LGHDT and CDR2 is YNNKEL (reference sequence). CDR3 length: 13 amino acids. The CDR3 nucleotides are TGTGCCAGCAGCCAAGCACAGGGGAACGAGCAGTTCTTC. It translates to CASSQAQGNEQFF.

This chain links TRBV10-3 with TRBJ2-3; 8 bases agree with TRBD2. The CDR3 extends over 14 amino acids. From germline, CDR1 is ENHRY and CDR2 SYGVKD. Trimming took 7 bases from V and 6 from J; bases not matched to a gene: 9. The CDR3 DNA sequence: TGTGCCATCAAGCGGGGGAACATTACGGATACGCAGTATTTT. Translation gives CAIKRGNITDTQYF.

This sequence joins TRBV11-2 and TRBJ2-2, with no clear D. In germline, CDR1 is SGHAT, CDR2 FQNNGV. Trimming took 4 bases from V and 4 from J, leaving 7 bases between them. The CDR3 has 13 residues. The CDR3 DNA reads as TGTGCCAGCAGCTCACTCGGCACCGGGGAGCTGTTTTTT. Residues: CASSSLGTGELFF.

The rearrangement uses TRBV10-1 and TRBJ2-3; D call uncertain. This CDR3 spans 12 amino acids. CDR1 and CDR2 (germline): WNHNN, SYGVQD (reference sequence). Trimming took 0 bases from V and 6 from J, leaving 4 bases between them. DNA of the CDR3: TGCGCCAGCAGTGAGTCCCAGGATACGCAGTATTTT. Protein product: CASSESQDTQYF.

Only one count was recorded for this clone. CDR3 DNA: TGTGCCAGCAGTTTCTTAGGAAGGGGATGGGTCCACTTT. It codes for CASSFLGRGWVHF. The chain couples TRBV28 to TRBJ1-6, with D maybe TRBD1 (5 bases). Trimming stripped 3 bases from V and 17 bases from J, with 17 bases between. The CDR3 sequence is 13 residues long. The germline gives CDR1 MDHEN, CDR2 SYDVKM.

The chain couples TRBV9 to TRBJ1-2, with 9 bases matching TRBD1. Germline loops: CDR1 SGDLS, CDR2 YYNGEE. This CDR3 is 13 amino acids long. V lost 0 bases and J lost 8; bases outside the gene matches: 2. Written as DNA, the CDR3 is TGTGCCAGCAGCGTAGAAACAGGGGGCGGCTACACCTTC. Residues: CASSVETGGGYTF.

This chain uses TRBV7-2 with TRBJ1-2, with D unclear. Germline V gene data show CDR1 as SGHTA and CDR2 as FQGNSA. V gave up 5 bases and J gave up 8 bases, with 18 bases separating them. The CDR3 has 14 amino acids. Written as DNA, the CDR3 is TGTGCCAGCAGCCACAACCCATCTCCGGAGGGCTACACCTTC. Translation gives CASSHNPSPEGYTF.

V and J are TRBV7-2 and TRBJ1-2, with D tentatively TRBD1 (5 bases). Germline CDR1 and CDR2: SGHTA and FQGNSA. V lost 2 bases to trimming and J lost 3 bases, with 16 bases between them. This CDR3 is 16 amino acids long. CDR3 residues: CASSLLETRDYYGYTF. The CDR3 region has the DNA TGTGCCAGCAGCTTACTAGAGACCAGGGATTACTATGGCTACACCTTC.

The chain joins TRBV5-1 to TRBJ2-3, with 8 bases identical to TRBD2. CDR3 size: 15 residues. The V gene end was trimmed by 1 base and the J gene end by 0 bases; junction bases not matched to a gene: 1. CDR1 is SGHRS, CDR2 YFSETQ, per germline. The CDR3 loop reads CASSLTSGSTDTQYF. The CDR3 DNA follows: TGCGCCAGCAGCTTGACTAGCGGCAGCACAGATACGCAGTATTTT.

The genes are TRBV6-1 and TRBJ1-5, with unresolved D. Germline lookup yields CDR1 MNHNS and CDR2 SASEGT. Trimming left V 3 bases short and J 7 bases short, with 13 bases between. The CDR3 sequence is 14 residues long. The CDR3: CASSDMSGIQPQHF. The CDR3 nucleotides read TGTGCCAGCAGTGATATGTCGGGGATCCAGCCCCAGCATTTT.

The chain is built from TRBV7-9 and TRBJ1-2, with D perhaps matching TRBD1 (6 bases). Trimming left V 6 bases short and J 1 base short, with 18 bases between. Germline CDR1 reads SEHNR; CDR2 reads FQNEAQ (reference sequence). The CDR3 sequence is 16 residues long. The CDR3 region is CASRTDRTPNNYGYTF. The CDR3 region has the DNA TGTGCCAGCAGAACAGACAGGACCCCTAATAACTATGGCTACACCTTC. Combining the CDR3 with reference TRBV7-9 and TRBJ1-2 gives the whole variable domain DTGVSQNPRHKITKRGQNVTFRCDPISEHNRLYWYRQTLGQGPEFLTYFQNEAQLEKSRLLSDRFSAERPKGSFSTLEIQRTEQGDSAMYLCASRTDRTPNNYGYTFGSGTRLTVV.

Comment on this clone: An end of the junction does not agree with germline; a read error may underlie this. The chain joins TRBV6-1 to TRBJ1-2, with TRBD1 matching 7 bases. The CDR3 spans 14 residues. Germline lookup yields CDR1 MNHNS and CDR2 SASEGT. As DNA, the CDR3 is TGTGCCAGCAGGGAAGGGGGCTCAGTCTATGGCTACACCTTC. Translated, it gives CASREGGSVYGYTF.

This sequence joins TRBV2 and TRBJ2-3; D is possibly TRBD2 (5 bases). CDR1 is SNHLY, CDR2 FYNNEI, per germline. V was shortened by 8 bases and J by 5 bases, with 11 bases between the two germline ends. The CDR3 extends over 12 amino acids. The CDR3: CASASEGDTQYF. CDR3 in DNA: TGTGCCAGCGCCAGCGAGGGAGATACGCAGTATTTT.

The gene calls are TRBV4-3 and TRBJ2-7; the D gene is possibly TRBD2 (6 bases). This CDR3 is 14 amino acids long. Trimming left V 1 base short and J 6 bases short, with 13 bases between. Germline-derived CDR1 and CDR2 are LGHNA and YSLEER. The CDR3 DNA sequence: TGCGCCAGCAGCCAAGGAGGGACTCTGGGCGAGCAGTACTTC. Its translation: CASSQGGTLGEQYF.

This chain links TRBV18 with TRBJ1-1; D is undetermined. The CDR3 sequence is 15 residues long. In germline, CDR1 is KGHSH, CDR2 LQKENI. Trimming shortened V by 0 bases and J by 3 bases, and 11 bases separated the two germline ends. The CDR3: CASSPPSRQDTEAFF. CDR3 in DNA: TGTGCCAGCTCACCACCATCGAGGCAAGACACTGAAGCTTTCTTT.